This T cell receptor beta chain was sequenced for a study of shared clonotypes between healthy human individuals. Study background: Each donor's CD8 memory used one plate, CD8 naive two, each CD4 subset three. General study findings and limits: Clonotype sharing among donors likely depends on sequencing depth.

V was cut by 5 bases and J by 2 bases, with 8 bases left in between. Per the germline V gene, CDR1 is ENHRY and CDR2 is SYGVKD. This CDR3 has 13 amino acids. Assay: immunoSEQ multiplex PCR; the TCRdb copy retains only in-frame clones and omits some. The repertoire holds some 2,000,000 clones, with 90% to 97% as singletons. Concerning this clone itself: The antigen is undetermined.

The origin of this receptor is a man aged 18-30 years in good health. The rearrangement links TRBV10-3 to TRBJ2-3; D could derive from TRBD1 or TRBD2 (5 bases each). The sequenced sample consisted of naive CD4+ T cells sorted from blood. The sample's subset: CD45RA+ positively selected. The CDR3 loop reads CAISPGPTDTQYF. The CDR3 bases are TGTGCCATCAGTCCGGGGCCCACAGATACGCAGTATTTT.